This TCR beta chain was sequenced during a study of blood T cell repertoires in COVID-19. V was clipped by 1 base and J by 6 bases, with 12 bases between them. CDR1 and CDR2 from the germline V gene are SGHTA and FQGTGA. CDR3 size: 15 residues. Here immunoSEQ multiplex PCR was the method, and the copy in TCRdb shows in-frame clones only, minus some. Of approximately 120,000 clones in the sample, about nine tenths were seen once. This clone was seen only a few times. The TCR sequence derives from a human donor in a cohort sampled during active COVID-19. Sequences were obtained from peripheral blood. The V gene is TRBV7-3, the J gene TRBJ2-2; D perhaps matches TRBD1 (5 bases). The CDR3 loop is CASSLSQGRSGELFF. CDR3 sequence (DNA): TGTGCCAGCAGCTTAAGCCAGGGTCGCTCCGGGGAGCTGTTTTTT.